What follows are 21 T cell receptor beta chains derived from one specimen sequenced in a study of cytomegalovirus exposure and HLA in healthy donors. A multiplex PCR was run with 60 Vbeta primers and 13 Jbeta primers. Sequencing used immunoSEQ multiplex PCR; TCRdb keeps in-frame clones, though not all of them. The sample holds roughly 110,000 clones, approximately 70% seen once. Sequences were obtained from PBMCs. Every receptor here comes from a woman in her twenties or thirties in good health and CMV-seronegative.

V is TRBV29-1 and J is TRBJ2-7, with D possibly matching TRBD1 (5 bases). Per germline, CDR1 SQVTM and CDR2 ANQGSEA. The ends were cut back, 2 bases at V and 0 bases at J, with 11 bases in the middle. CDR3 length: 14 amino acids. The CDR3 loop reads CSVESAGPSYEQYF. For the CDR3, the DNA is TGCAGCGTTGAATCTGCAGGGCCCTCCTACGAGCAGTACTTC.

CDR3 protein: CATSSRDRAYGYTF. The DNA for the CDR3 is TGTGCCACCAGCAGCCGGGACAGGGCCTATGGCTACACCTTC. V usage is TRBV15 and J usage is TRBJ1-2, with TRBD1 matching 9 bases. Trimming cost V 3 bases and J 4 bases; bases outside gene matches: 3. This CDR3 is built from 14 residues. The germline CDR1 and CDR2 sequences are LNHNV and YYDKDF (reference sequence).

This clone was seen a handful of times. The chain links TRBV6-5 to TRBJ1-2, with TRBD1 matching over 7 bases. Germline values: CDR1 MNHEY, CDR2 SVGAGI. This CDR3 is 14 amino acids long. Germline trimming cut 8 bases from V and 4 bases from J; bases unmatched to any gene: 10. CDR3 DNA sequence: TGTGCCAGCGCCCTCGGACAGGCGGGCTATGGCTACACCTTC. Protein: CASALGQAGYGYTF.

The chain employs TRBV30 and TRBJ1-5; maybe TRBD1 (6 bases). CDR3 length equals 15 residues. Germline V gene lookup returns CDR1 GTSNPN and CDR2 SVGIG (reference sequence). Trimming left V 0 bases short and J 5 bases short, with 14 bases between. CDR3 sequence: CAWSVSGVPDQPQHF. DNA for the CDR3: TGTGCCTGGAGTGTGTCAGGGGTCCCCGATCAGCCCCAGCATTTT. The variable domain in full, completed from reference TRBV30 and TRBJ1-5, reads SQTIHQWPATLVQPVGSPLSLECTVEGTSNPNLYWYRQAAGRGLQLLFYSVGIGQISSEVPQNLSASRPQDRQFILSSKKLLLSDSGFYLCAWSVSGVPDQPQHFGDGTRLSIL.

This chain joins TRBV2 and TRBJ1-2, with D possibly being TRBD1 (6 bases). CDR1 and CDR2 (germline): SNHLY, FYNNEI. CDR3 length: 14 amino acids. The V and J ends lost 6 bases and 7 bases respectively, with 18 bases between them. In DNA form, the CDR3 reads TGTGCCAGCAGCGACTACAGGGTGGGTCTTGGCTACACCTTC. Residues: CASSDYRVGLGYTF.

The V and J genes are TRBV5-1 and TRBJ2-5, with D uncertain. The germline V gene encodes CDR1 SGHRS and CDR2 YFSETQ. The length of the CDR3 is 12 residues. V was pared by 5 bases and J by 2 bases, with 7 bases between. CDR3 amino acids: CASSEEQETQYF. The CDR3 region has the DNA TGCGCCAGCAGTGAGGAACAAGAGACCCAGTACTTC.

The CDR3 coding sequence is TGTGCCAGCAGCTGGGGACAGGGGGCGGCAGATACGCAGTATTTT. It yields the protein CASSWGQGAADTQYF. The gene calls are TRBV7-2 and TRBJ2-3; 12 bases agree with TRBD1. The CDR3 runs to 15 residues. J was trimmed by 4 bases and V by 4 bases; bases with no gene match: 3. In germline, CDR1 is SGHTA, CDR2 FQGNSA. The whole variable domain, filled in from reference TRBV7-2 and TRBJ2-3, reads GAGVSQSPSNKVTEKGKDVELRCDPISGHTALYWYRQSLGQGLEFLIYFQGNSAPDKSGLPSDRFSAERTGGSVSTLTIQRTQQEDSAVYLCASSWGQGAADTQYFGPGTRLTVL.

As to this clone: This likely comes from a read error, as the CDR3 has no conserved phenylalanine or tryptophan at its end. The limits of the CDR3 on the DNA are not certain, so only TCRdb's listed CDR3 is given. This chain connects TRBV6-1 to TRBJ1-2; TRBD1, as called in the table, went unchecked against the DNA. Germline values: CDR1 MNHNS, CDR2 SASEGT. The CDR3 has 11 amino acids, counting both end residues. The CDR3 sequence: CASSEQGAQDL.

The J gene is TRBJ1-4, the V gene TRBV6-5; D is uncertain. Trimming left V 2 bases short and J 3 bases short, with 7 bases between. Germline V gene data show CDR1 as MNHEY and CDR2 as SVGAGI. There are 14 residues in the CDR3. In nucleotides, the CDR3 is TGTGCCAGCAGTTACGGAGTGGCTAATGAAAAACTGTTTTTT. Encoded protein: CASSYGVANEKLFF.

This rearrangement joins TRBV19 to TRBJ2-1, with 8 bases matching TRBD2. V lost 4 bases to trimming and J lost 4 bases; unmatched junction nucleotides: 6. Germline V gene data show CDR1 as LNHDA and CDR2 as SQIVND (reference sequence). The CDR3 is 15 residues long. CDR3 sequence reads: CASSRQREPYNEQFF. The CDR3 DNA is TGTGCCAGTAGTAGACAGCGGGAGCCATACAATGAGCAGTTCTTC.

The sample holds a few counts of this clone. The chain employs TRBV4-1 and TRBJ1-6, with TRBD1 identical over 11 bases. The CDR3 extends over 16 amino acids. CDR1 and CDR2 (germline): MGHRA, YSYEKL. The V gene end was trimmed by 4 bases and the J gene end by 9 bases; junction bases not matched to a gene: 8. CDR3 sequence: CASSPPEGQGASPLHF. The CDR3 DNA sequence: TGCGCCAGCAGCCCCCCTGAAGGACAGGGGGCTTCACCCCTCCACTTT.

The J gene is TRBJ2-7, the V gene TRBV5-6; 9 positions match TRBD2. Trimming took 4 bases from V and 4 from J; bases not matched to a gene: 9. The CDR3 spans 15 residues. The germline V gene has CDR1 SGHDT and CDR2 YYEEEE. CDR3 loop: CASSPRLADYYEQYF. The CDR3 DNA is TGTGCCAGCAGCCCACGACTAGCGGACTATTACGAGCAGTACTTC.

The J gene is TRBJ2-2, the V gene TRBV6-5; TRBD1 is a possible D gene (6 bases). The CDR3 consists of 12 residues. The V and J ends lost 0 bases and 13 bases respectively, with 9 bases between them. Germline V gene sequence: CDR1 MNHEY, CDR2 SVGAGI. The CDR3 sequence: CASSYSQGMLFF. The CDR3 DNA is TGTGCCAGCAGTTACTCCCAGGGGATGCTGTTTTTT.

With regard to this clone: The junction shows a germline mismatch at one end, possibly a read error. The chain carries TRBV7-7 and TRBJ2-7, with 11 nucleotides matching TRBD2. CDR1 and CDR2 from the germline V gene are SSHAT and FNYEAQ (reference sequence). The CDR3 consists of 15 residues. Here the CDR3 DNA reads TGTGCTAGCAGCGCCGGGACTAGCGGTACCTACGAGCAGTACTTC. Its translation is CASSAGTSGTYEQYF.

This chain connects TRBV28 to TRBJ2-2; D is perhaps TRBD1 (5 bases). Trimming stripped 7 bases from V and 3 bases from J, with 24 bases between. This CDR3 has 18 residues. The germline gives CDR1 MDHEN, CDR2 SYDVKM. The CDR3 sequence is CASKRIGHTALDTGELFF. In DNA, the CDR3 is TGTGCCAGCAAAAGGATCGGACACACGGCGTTGGACACCGGGGAGCTGTTTTTT.

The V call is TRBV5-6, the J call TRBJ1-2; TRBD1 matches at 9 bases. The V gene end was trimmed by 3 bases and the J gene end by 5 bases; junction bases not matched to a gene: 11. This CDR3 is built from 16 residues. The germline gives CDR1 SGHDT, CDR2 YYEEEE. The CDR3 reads CASSWKAGTGIYGYTF. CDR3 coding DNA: TGTGCCAGCAGCTGGAAAGCCGGGACAGGGATATATGGCTACACCTTC.

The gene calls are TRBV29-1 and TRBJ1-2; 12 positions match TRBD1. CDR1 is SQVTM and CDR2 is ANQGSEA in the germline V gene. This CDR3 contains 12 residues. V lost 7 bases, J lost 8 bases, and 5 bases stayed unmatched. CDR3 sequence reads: CSEGQGAQGYTF. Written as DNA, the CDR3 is TGCAGCGAGGGACAGGGGGCGCAAGGCTACACCTTC. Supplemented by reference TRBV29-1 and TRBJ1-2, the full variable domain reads SAVISQKPSRDICQRGTSLTIQCQVDSQVTMMFWYRQQPGQSLTLIATANQGSEATYESGFVIDKFPISRPNLTFSTLTVSNMSPEDSSIYLCSEGQGAQGYTFGSGTRLTVV.

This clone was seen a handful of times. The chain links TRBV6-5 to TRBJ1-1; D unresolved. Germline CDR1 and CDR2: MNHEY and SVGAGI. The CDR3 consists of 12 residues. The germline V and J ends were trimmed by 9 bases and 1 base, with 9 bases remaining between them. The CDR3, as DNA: TGTGCCAGTGGCTTACCGAACACTGAAGCTTTCTTT. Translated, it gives CASGLPNTEAFF.

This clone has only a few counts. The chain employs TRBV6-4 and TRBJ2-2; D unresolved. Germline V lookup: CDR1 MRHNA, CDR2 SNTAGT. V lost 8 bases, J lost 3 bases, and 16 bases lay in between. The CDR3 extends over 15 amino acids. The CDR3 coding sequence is TGTGCCAGCCGTAGAAACAGCTTAGACACCGGGGAGCTGTTTTTT. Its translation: CASRRNSLDTGELFF.

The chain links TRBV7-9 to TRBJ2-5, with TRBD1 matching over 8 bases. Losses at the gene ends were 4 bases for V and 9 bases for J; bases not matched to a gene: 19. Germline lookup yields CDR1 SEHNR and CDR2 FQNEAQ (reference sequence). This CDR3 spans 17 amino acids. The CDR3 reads CASSSTVGAGGGGAQYF. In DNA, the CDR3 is TGTGCCAGCAGCTCGACAGTGGGCGCAGGGGGCGGTGGGGCCCAGTACTTC.

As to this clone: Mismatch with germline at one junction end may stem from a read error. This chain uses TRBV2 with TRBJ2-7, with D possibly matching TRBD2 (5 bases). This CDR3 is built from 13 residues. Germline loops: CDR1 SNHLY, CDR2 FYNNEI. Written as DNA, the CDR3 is TGTGCCAGCGGTGAGGGCCATAACGACGAGCAGTACTTC. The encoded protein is CASGEGHNDEQYF. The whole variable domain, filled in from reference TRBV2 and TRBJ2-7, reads EPEVTQTPSHQVTQMGQEVILRCVPISNHLYFYWYRQILGQKVEFLVSFYNNEISEKSEIFDDQFSVERPDGSNFTLKIRSTKLEDSAMYFCASGEGHNDEQYFGPGTRLTVT.